A selection of T cell receptor beta chains follows, all from one sample in a study of blood T cell repertoires in COVID-19. Method: immunoSEQ multiplex PCR; TCRdb's copy keeps in-frame clones and lacks some. The sample holds about 77,000 clones, about 87% seen once. Material for sequencing was peripheral blood. The source is an elderly woman with acute or convalescent COVID-19. The CDR3 runs from the conserved cysteine through the conserved F or W. A D gene is named only where the DNA matches it firmly. The size entry is marked missing in some rows and otherwise reads once, few, many or a size class.

V gene,clone size,J gene,D gene,CDR3 DNA,CDR3 protein
TRBV5-1,.,TRBJ2-2,TRBD1,TGCGCCAGCAGCTTGGCCCGGGACAGAAACACCGGGGAGCTGTTTTTT,CASSLARDRNTGELFF
TRBV19,.,TRBJ2-7,TRBD1,TGTGCCACATGGACAGGTGGAGAGCAGTACTTC,CATWTGGEQYF
TRBV29-1,.,TRBJ1-2,.,TGCAGCGTTGAAGAAGAAGCCACCTTC,CSVEEEATF
TRBV5-1,.,TRBJ1-5,.,TGCGCCAGCAGCTTACAAGGGGGGGACAATCAGCCCCAGCATTTT,CASSLQGGDNQPQHF
TRBV10-2,.,TRBJ1-2,.,TGCGCCAGCAGTGGAGAGGGTCATGGCTACACCTTC,CASSGEGHGYTF
TRBV5-4,.,TRBJ1-5,.,TGTGCCAGCACCAGGGTCCGCAATCAGCCCCAGCATTTT,CASTRVRNQPQHF
TRBV23-1,.,TRBJ2-1,TRBD2,TGCGCCAGCAGTTGGACAGGAAGGGGACTAGCGGTCTCCTACAATGAGCAGTTCTTC,CASSWTGRGLAVSYNEQFF
TRBV30,.,TRBJ2-3,TRBD2,TGTGCCTGGAGTAGGCTAGCGGGAGATTTAGATACGCAGTATTTT,CAWSRLAGDLDTQYF
TRBV18,.,TRBJ2-7,TRBD1,TGTGCCAGCTCACAATCTCGGACAGGGGGCCTCGAGCAGTACTTC,CASSQSRTGGLEQYF
TRBV6-1,few,TRBJ1-4,.,TGTGCCAGCAGCAAACTGATATATGAAAAACTGTTTTTT,CASSKLIYEKLFF
TRBV30,.,TRBJ1-6,.,TGTGCCTGGAGAACGGATTCACCCCTCCACTTT,CAWRTDSPLHF
TRBV5-1,.,TRBJ2-5,TRBD1,TGCGCCAGCAGCGCAGATGGGGGACAGGAAGAGACCCAGTACTTC,CASSADGGQEETQYF
TRBV10-1,.,TRBJ1-1,.,TGCGCCAGCAGTGAGTCGGATCCCGGGGACACTGAAGCTTTCTTT,CASSESDPGDTEAFF
TRBV5-6,.,TRBJ2-1,.,TGTGCCAGCAGCTTGGCCACAGGAGTCAGCTCCTACAATGAGCAGTTCTTC,CASSLATGVSSYNEQFF
TRBV19,.,TRBJ1-3,TRBD1,TGTGCCAGTAGTAGACAGGGGGCGCTCCCTGGAAACACCATATATTTT,CASSRQGALPGNTIYF
TRBV5-1,.,TRBJ2-1,TRBD2,TGCGCCAGCGCCCAGGAGGTAGCGGGAGGCAATGAGCAGTTCTTC,CASAQEVAGGNEQFF
TRBV25-1,.,TRBJ2-3,TRBD2,TGTGCCAGCAGAAGCGGGGGGGATGGTACGCAGTATTTT,CASRSGGDGTQYF
TRBV6-4,once,TRBJ1-1,TRBD1,TGTGCCAGCAGACGGACAGGGCCCTTAGGGACTGAAGCTTTCTTT,CASRRTGPLGTEAFF
TRBV5-1,.,TRBJ2-7,TRBD2,TGCGCCAGCAGGGGTGGGACTAGCGGGAGCGAGCAGTACTTC,CASRGGTSGSEQYF
TRBV19,.,TRBJ2-3,TRBD1,TGTGCCACCCGACAGGGCCCAAATCCAGATACGCAGTATTTT,CATRQGPNPDTQYF
TRBV6-5,.,TRBJ1-2,TRBD1,TGTGCCAGCAGTTGGACAGGGGGGACATCTGGCTACACCTTC,CASSWTGGTSGYTF
TRBV10-1,.,TRBJ2-3,.,TGCGCCAGCAGCCTAGGAGATACGCAGTATTTT,CASSLGDTQYF
TRBV29-1,.,TRBJ2-1,TRBD1,TGCAGCGTTGAGGACAGGGGGCTGAATGAGCAGTTCTTC,CSVEDRGLNEQFF
TRBV6-6,.,TRBJ1-3,.,TGTGCCAGCAGCTCTGGCACAGGCTTCTCTGGAAACACCATATATTTT,CASSSGTGFSGNTIYF
TRBV21-1,.,TRBJ2-3,.,TGTGCCAGCAGCAAAAAGGCGGACAGAAACACAGATACGCAGTATTTT,CASSKKADRNTDTQYF
TRBV10-3,.,TRBJ2-1,.,TGTGCCATTAACGGAGACAATGAGCAGTTCTTC,CAINGDNEQFF
TRBV5-1,.,TRBJ2-1,TRBD2,TGCGCCAGCAGCTTGGATCCTCCGGGGGGGGCCTCGTGGGGCAATGAGCAGTTCTTC,CASSLDPPGGASWGNEQFF
TRBV7-6,.,TRBJ2-2,TRBD2,TGTGCCAGCAGCTCCGGGACTAGGACTTACGGGGAGCTGTTTTTT,CASSSGTRTYGELFF
TRBV5-1,.,TRBJ1-1,TRBD1,TGCGCCAGCAGCGATCGGACAGGGCCGGGCACTGAAGCTTTCTTT,CASSDRTGPGTEAFF